This T cell receptor beta chain was identified during a study of regulatory T cells in long-lasting Graves disease. About the study: Under 3 months of antithyroid drugs had been taken by newly diagnosed Graves' patients.

CDR3 length: 15 amino acids. The V gene end was trimmed by 6 bases and the J gene end by 2 bases; junction bases not matched to a gene: 4. In the case of this clonotype: A read error may explain this, as a much larger clone is one base away.

The sample's time point: newly diagnosed GD, antithyroid drugs for less than 3 months. Construction of the TCR library relied on RNA isolated from PBMCs. With iRepertoire HTBI primers and Arm-PCR of CDR3 regions, TCR beta libraries were built. In the original workflow: Taken together, the samples had 62 TRBV and more than twelve TRBJ segments identified. MiXCR, run by TCRdb on the multiplex PCR reads, gives a single entry per CDR3 protein. TCRdb assigned the V and J calls; the authors' analysis was not used. The sample carries around 500,000 distinct CDR3 sequences, 13% recorded once. These data are also associated with another study on T cells in Graves' hyperthyroidism and ophthalmopathy. That paper notes: It was uncontrolled infection, other autoimmune disease, pregnancy or lactation that excluded patients.

This receptor was identified in a man aged 25 to 40 with Graves disease. This chain uses TRBV12-3 or TRBV12-4 with TRBJ2-1, with TRBD1 matching 10 bases. Sequenced here: peripheral blood mononuclear cells (PBMCs), sampled at new diagnosis, from a patient treated with antithyroid drugs. CDR3 sequence reads: CASSPGTGAYNEQFF. Written as DNA, the CDR3 is TGTGCCAGCAGCCCCGGGACAGGGGCCTACAATGAGCAGTTCTTC.